This T cell receptor beta chain emerged from a study of CD8 T cells in ankylosing spondylitis. Regarding the study as a whole: Disease-linked clones were reportedly significantly enriched in matched ankylosing spondylitis synovial fluid.

For this clonotype: The antigen is not known. A much larger clone lies one base from this, so it may be a read error.

The CDR3 runs to 13 residues. The V gene's germline CDR1 is LGHDT and CDR2 YNNKEL (reference sequence). Libraries of TCR beta came from quantitative 5'-RACE with molecular barcodes. One entry per CDR3 protein, called by TCRdb with MiXCR from the 5' RACE reads. The sample has 250,000 or so distinct CDR3 sequences, about 11% seen once. This TCR came from a male donor with ankylosing spondylitis or in good health (not recorded which). The sequenced sample consisted of blood, either unsorted or a sorted T cell fraction (not recorded which). The V call is TRBV3-1, the J call TRBJ2-3, with D tentatively TRBD1 (5 bases). CDR3 DNA sequence: TGTGTCAGCAGCCAAGGGGTTAGAGATACGCAGTATTTT. Its protein product is CVSSQGVRDTQYF.